Described below is a single T cell receptor (beta chain) sequence and its context. Its target is unknown. Primers used in a second PCR of about 6 to 12 cycles were a sample-barcoded 5' primer and a J-beta primer mix. MiXCR, run by TCRdb on the 5' RACE reads, gives a single entry per CDR3 protein. This sample yields some 920,000 distinct CDR3 sequences, of which roughly 51% are seen a single time; about 21% belongs to the top ten. These data are taken from a study of blood T cells in healthy people across ages. Study results and caveats: Higher diversity, along with more naive CD4+ cells, distinguished long-lived donors from aged donors. Diversity of TCR beta correlated strongly with naive T cell percentage.

Sample donors were healthy Caucasian individuals that came from Russia, aged 6 to 90. V was trimmed by 1 base and J by 6 bases, leaving 24 bases between them. Germline CDR1 MGHRA, CDR2 YSYEKL. The CDR3 consists of 18 residues. The receptor was isolated from an older woman in good health. Sequencing was done on a sample of blood. V gene TRBV4-1 combines with J gene TRBJ1-2; D is unclear. The CDR3 DNA reads as TGCGCCAGCAGCCAAGCGGGCGGGTTTCCAGCACTTTTTCATGGCTACACCTTC. Encoded protein: CASSQAGGFPALFHGYTF.